Reported below is one TCR beta chain. Its antigen is currently unknown. This record belongs to a study of CD8 T cells in ankylosing spondylitis. Study-wide results and caveats: Peripheral blood held disease-linked clones only at relatively low frequency, and these were CD8+. Disease-linked clones reportedly concentrated significantly in matched ankylosing spondylitis synovial fluid. Before this, some motif variants had been reported in reactive arthritis synovial fluid and blood. A motif in TCR beta, a set of under ten highly homologous variants, appeared characteristic of ankylosing spondylitis blood.

The germline gives CDR1 ENHRY, CDR2 SYGVKD. V shed 2 bases and J shed 5 bases, with 19 bases lying between them. The CDR3 spans 16 residues. Quantitative 5'-RACE with molecular barcodes produced the TCR beta libraries. TCRdb analysed the 5' RACE reads with MiXCR anew, one entry per CDR3 protein. Of 750,000 to 850,000 distinct CDR3 sequences listed, roughly 10% are singletons. V usage is TRBV10-3 and J usage is TRBJ2-7, with D perhaps matching TRBD1 (5 bases). This clonotype was sampled from a male donor with ankylosing spondylitis. The sample taken for sequencing was blood, either unsorted or a sorted T cell fraction (not recorded which). Here the CDR3 reads CAISETLSGPRDEQYF. The CDR3 DNA sequence: TGTGCCATCAGTGAGACCCTATCCGGGCCCAGGGACGAGCAGTACTTC.